The 29 T cell receptor beta chains reported below all come from one sample, sequenced in a study of blood T cells in healthy people across ages. Sample-barcoded 5' priming and a J-beta primer mix drove a second PCR of 7 to 11 cycles. TCRdb reprocessed the 5' RACE reads with MiXCR, giving one entry per CDR3 protein. The data show roughly 2 million distinct CDR3 sequences, approximately 50% seen once. The sequencing sample was made of blood. The source of these receptors is a woman between 40 and 50 years old in good health.

This clonotype was seen more than once but under ten times. The chain uses TRBV2 and TRBJ1-1; D is ambiguous. This CDR3 has 14 residues. The germline CDR1 and CDR2 sequences are SNHLY and FYNNEI. Trimming left V 4 bases short and J 5 bases short, with 14 bases between. CDR3 bases: TGTGCCAGCAGTGCTACGGGTCTGCCTACTGAAGCTTTCTTT. Translated: CASSATGLPTEAFF.

In its sample, this clonotype was seen a few times. The chain carries TRBV15 and TRBJ1-4; D is unclear. Trimming stripped 4 bases from V and 4 bases from J, with 10 bases between. Germline CDR1 and CDR2: LNHNV and YYDKDF (reference sequence). This CDR3 has 14 residues. The CDR3 region has the DNA TGTGCCACCAGCACCGGAGGGTTTAATGAAAAACTGTTTTTT. Amino acids: CATSTGGFNEKLFF.

The chain has TRBV7-2 and TRBJ2-5, with 8 bases aligning to TRBD2. The germline V gene encodes CDR1 SGHTA and CDR2 FQGNSA. After removal of 4 bases from V and 5 bases from J, the junction contained 9 bases not matched to a gene. The CDR3 runs to 15 residues. CDR3: CASSSSGGVWETQYF. The CDR3 DNA is TGTGCCAGCAGCTCCAGCGGGGGAGTTTGGGAGACCCAGTACTTC.

Only one count was recorded for this clonotype. One junction end disagrees with the germline gene, perhaps due to a read error. The chain is built from TRBV6-1 and TRBJ2-7; D ambiguous. The length of the CDR3 is 15 residues. The germline CDR1 and CDR2 sequences are MNHNS and SASEGT. CDR3 DNA sequence: TGTACCAGCAGGCCCCCAGCCCGAACGATGGGCGAGCAGTACTTC. Amino acid sequence: CTSRPPARTMGEQYF.

This clonotype came up a few times. CDR3 protein: CASSLTTGQYEQYF. CDR3 bases: TGTGCCAGCAGCCTCACGACAGGACAGTACGAGCAGTACTTC. The gene calls are TRBV11-2 and TRBJ2-7; a possible D gene is TRBD1 (6 bases). The germline CDR1 and CDR2 sequences are SGHAT and FQNNGV. The CDR3 loop spans 14 amino acids. Trimming stripped 5 bases from V and 4 bases from J, with 15 bases between. The complete variable domain, with remaining parts taken from reference TRBV11-2 and TRBJ2-7, reads EAGVAQSPRYKIIEKRQSVAFWCNPISGHATLYWYQQILGQGPKLLIQFQNNGVVDDSQLPKDRFSAERLKGVDSTLKIQPAKLEDSAVYLCASSLTTGQYEQYFGPGTRLTVT.

The sample holds a few counts of this clonotype. The rearrangement joins TRBV5-6 to TRBJ2-7; D might be TRBD2 (5 bases). Germline V gives CDR1 SGHDT, CDR2 YYEEEE. This CDR3 has 13 amino acids. V was pared by 3 bases and J by 8 bases, with 15 bases between. The CDR3, as DNA: TGTGCCAGCAGCTCCCGTTCGGGGTGGAAGCAGTACTTC. Amino acid sequence: CASSSRSGWKQYF.

This clonotype was picked up a small number of times. The chain has TRBV9 and TRBJ1-5, with a weak D call TRBD1 (5 bases). The CDR3 runs to 15 residues. CDR1 is SGDLS and CDR2 is YYNGEE in the germline V gene. The ends were cut back, 3 bases at V and 0 bases at J, with 10 bases in the middle. The DNA for the CDR3 is TGTGCCAGCAGCGCCGGGGGGATTAGCAATCAGCCCCAGCATTTT. Translated: CASSAGGISNQPQHF.

The chain couples TRBV28 to TRBJ1-5, with TRBD1 matching 8 bases. CDR3 length equals 13 residues. CDR1 MDHEN and CDR2 SYDVKM come from the germline V gene. Losses at the gene ends were 6 bases for V and 6 bases for J; bases not matched to a gene: 4. The CDR3 loop reads CASRLDRAQPQHF. The CDR3 DNA reads TGTGCCAGCAGGTTGGACAGGGCTCAGCCCCAGCATTTT.

This chain links TRBV12-3 or TRBV12-4 with TRBJ1-5; 9 bases line up with TRBD1. The CDR3 runs to 16 residues. The V gene end was trimmed by 5 bases and the J gene end by 6 bases; junction bases not matched to a gene: 11. The CDR3 DNA follows: TGTGCCAGCAGTCCCGCCTTAAACAGGGGGCCTCAGCCCCAGCATTTT. Amino acid sequence: CASSPALNRGPQPQHF.

The chain uses TRBV7-2 and TRBJ2-3; D call uncertain. V lost 5 bases and J 6 bases, leaving 9 bases between the germline ends. Germline CDR1 SGHTA, CDR2 FQGNSA. The CDR3 is made up of 12 amino acids. CDR3 coding DNA: TGTGCCAGCAGCGTCTCCTTTGATACGCAGTATTTT. Translated, it gives CASSVSFDTQYF. The full variable domain, with the rest looked up from reference TRBV7-2 and TRBJ2-3, is GAGVSQSPSNKVTEKGKDVELRCDPISGHTALYWYRQSLGQGLEFLIYFQGNSAPDKSGLPSDRFSAERTGGSVSTLTIQRTQQEDSAVYLCASSVSFDTQYFGPGTRLTVL.

This clonotype was seen once. In nucleotides, the CDR3 is TGTGCCACGCTAGACAGCGGCCGATACGAGCAGTACTTC. Translation: CATLDSGRYEQYF. The chain joins TRBV6-6 to TRBJ2-4, with D perhaps given as TRBD1 or TRBD2 (5 bases each). The DNA matches TRBJ2-7 better at its end, which makes the J call doubtful. The CDR3 totals 13 residues. The germline gives CDR1 MNHNY, CDR2 SVGAGI (reference sequence).

The J gene is TRBJ2-5, the V gene TRBV19, with 9 bases identical to TRBD1. CDR1 LNHDA and CDR2 SQIVND come from the germline V gene (reference sequence). The CDR3 sequence is 14 residues long. V lost 9 bases to trimming and J lost 5 bases; unmatched junction nucleotides: 10. The DNA of the CDR3 is TGTGCCAGCGCGGCGGGGACAGGGAAGGAGACCCAGTACTTC. Its protein is CASAAGTGKETQYF.

The chain carries TRBV12-3 or TRBV12-4 and TRBJ2-4; 10 bases fit TRBD1. The last part of the DNA fits TRBJ2-7 better; the J call may be wrong. The CDR3 covers 15 residues. In DNA form, the CDR3 reads TGTGCCAGCAGGAGATGGACAGGGGGTTCCTACGAGCAGTACTTC. It specifies CASRRWTGGSYEQYF.

The chain combines TRBV14 with TRBJ2-1, with D unresolved. Between the trimmed V and J ends, which lost 3 bases and 8 bases, there was a span of 8 bases. The CDR3 covers 12 residues. CDR1 and CDR2 (germline): SGHDN, FVKESK. Written as DNA, the CDR3 is TGTGCCAGCAGCCACCGAGGCCATGAGCAGTTCTTC. Translated: CASSHRGHEQFF.

The chain uses TRBV20-1 and TRBJ1-1; D unclear. From germline, CDR1 is DFQATT and CDR2 SNEGSKA (reference sequence). V lost 3 bases and J lost 1, with 9 bases in between. This CDR3 has 13 residues. The CDR3 DNA reads as TGCAGTGCTAGGGATTCTTGGAACACTGAAGCTTTCTTT. Translation: CSARDSWNTEAFF.

This chain connects TRBV11-2 to TRBJ2-3, with 10 positions matching TRBD1. The ends lost 5 bases at V and 3 bases at J; junction bases unmatched: 5. Germline V gives CDR1 SGHAT, CDR2 FQNNGV. This CDR3 is built from 15 residues. CDR3 nucleotide sequence: TGTGCCAGCAGCATCGACAGGGGGCAGACAGATACGCAGTATTTT. This sequence encodes CASSIDRGQTDTQYF. The full variable domain, its missing parts supplied by reference TRBV11-2 and TRBJ2-3, is EAGVAQSPRYKIIEKRQSVAFWCNPISGHATLYWYQQILGQGPKLLIQFQNNGVVDDSQLPKDRFSAERLKGVDSTLKIQPAKLEDSAVYLCASSIDRGQTDTQYFGPGTRLTVL.

This chain connects TRBV5-1 to TRBJ2-1; D not certain. CDR1 SGHRS and CDR2 YFSETQ come from the germline V gene. V was pared by 7 bases and J by 8 bases, with 10 bases between. The CDR3 sequence is 11 residues long. Here the CDR3 reads CASSYTDEQFF. The CDR3 DNA sequence: TGCGCCAGCTCTTATACCGATGAGCAGTTCTTC.

This clonotype has only a few counts. The DNA of the CDR3 is TGTGCCAGCAGCTTAGCCCTGACTAGCGGGGGGGCTGGAGAGACCCAGTACTTC. Translating it yields CASSLALTSGGAGETQYF. The J gene is TRBJ2-5, the V gene TRBV7-2, with TRBD2 identical over 14 bases. The CDR3 has 18 amino acids. V lost 0 bases and J lost 4; bases outside the gene matches: 7. Germline assignment: CDR1 SGHTA and CDR2 FQGNSA.

In its sample, this clonotype was seen a few times. The chain is built from TRBV4-3 and TRBJ2-1; 7 positions match TRBD1. With V trimmed by 0 bases and J by 3 bases, 5 bases remained unmatched. This CDR3 is 16 amino acids long. Germline-derived CDR1 and CDR2 are LGHNA and YSLEER. The CDR3, as DNA: TGCGCCAGCAGCCAAGACTCGACAGGGCACTACAATGAGCAGTTCTTC. It encodes CASSQDSTGHYNEQFF.

The chain employs TRBV9 and TRBJ1-1, with D maybe TRBD1 (5 bases). Trimming shortened V by 3 bases and J by 1 base, and 13 bases separated the two germline ends. Germline values: CDR1 SGDLS, CDR2 YYNGEE. The CDR3 loop spans 15 amino acids. The CDR3 DNA reads as TGTGCCAGCAGCGGAGGGGAACAGGCGAACACTGAAGCTTTCTTT. It codes for CASSGGEQANTEAFF.

The chain carries TRBV6-2 or TRBV6-3 and TRBJ2-7; no definite D call. Germline CDR1 MNHEY, CDR2 SVGEGT. CDR3 length: 14 amino acids. Trimming stripped 1 base from V and 2 bases from J, with 9 bases between. CDR3: CASSYWTGTYEQYF. DNA of the CDR3: TGTGCCAGCAGTTACTGGACGGGTACCTACGAGCAGTACTTC.

The chain carries TRBV20-1 and TRBJ2-1, with TRBD1 as a possible D gene (6 bases). The CDR3 sequence is 14 residues long. The ends were cut back, 1 base at V and 2 bases at J, with 9 bases in the middle. The V gene's germline CDR1 is DFQATT and CDR2 SNEGSKA (reference sequence). The CDR3 protein is CSARGDKAYNEQFF. CDR3 nucleotide sequence: TGCAGTGCTAGAGGGGACAAGGCCTACAATGAGCAGTTCTTC.

This clonotype occurred a few times. The rearrangement uses TRBV20-1 and TRBJ2-5; 9 bases fit TRBD2. This CDR3 is built from 14 residues. With 3 bases clipped from V and 1 base from J, the junction kept 3 bases outside the gene matches. In germline, CDR1 is DFQATT, CDR2 SNEGSKA (reference sequence). The CDR3 is CSARRGGRQETQYF. DNA of the CDR3: TGCAGTGCTAGGCGGGGGGGACGCCAAGAGACCCAGTACTTC.

V gene TRBV7-2 combines with J gene TRBJ2-1; 8 positions match TRBD2. This CDR3 has 15 residues. Trimming at V came to 3 bases and at J to 7 bases, leaving 8 bases not matched to a gene. Germline assignment: CDR1 SGHTA and CDR2 FQGNSA. The CDR3, as DNA: TGTGCCAGCAGCTTTTGGCGGGGGGCAGGTAATGAGCAGTTCTTC. It translates to CASSFWRGAGNEQFF.

On this clonotype itself: One end of the junction is discordant with germline, which a read error may explain. The rearrangement uses TRBV27 and TRBJ1-1; D remains unclear. Germline V lookup: CDR1 MNHEY, CDR2 SMNVEV (reference sequence). The CDR3 extends over 11 amino acids. Here the CDR3 reads CANSLAGEAFF. DNA of the CDR3: TGTGCCAACAGTTTGGCGGGGGAAGCTTTCTTT.

The chain uses TRBV19 and TRBJ1-2; D gene unclear. Trimming pared 5 bases from V and 6 bases from J, leaving 19 bases between. Germline V CDR1 and CDR2: LNHDA, SQIVND (reference sequence). The CDR3 covers 15 residues. CDR3 in DNA: TGTGCCAGTAGTCCTTCGGGCAGTTCTATCAATGGCTACACCTTC. Its protein is CASSPSGSSINGYTF.

The chain recombines TRBV27 with TRBJ1-1; TRBD1 aligns across 7 bases. Germline CDR1 is MNHEY and CDR2 is SMNVEV (reference sequence). V dropped 5 bases and J dropped 5; count of bases not matched to a gene: 11. CDR3 length: 15 residues. CDR3 in DNA: TGTGCCAGCAGTACCCCGGCAGGGGGAGGGACTGAAGCTTTCTTT. Protein: CASSTPAGGGTEAFF.

This clonotype has a handful of counts. This chain connects TRBV15 to TRBJ1-4; D may be TRBD1 (6 bases). CDR1 LNHNV and CDR2 YYDKDF come from the germline V gene (reference sequence). Trimming took 5 bases from V and 11 from J, leaving 21 bases between them. The CDR3 is 15 residues long. For the CDR3, the DNA is TGTGCCACCAGCCTTTCCATCCCGGGACAACGGAAACTGTTTTTT. Residues: CATSLSIPGQRKLFF.

V usage is TRBV20-1 and J usage is TRBJ2-3, with D uncertain. Between the trimmed V and J ends, which lost 2 bases and 4 bases, there was a span of 10 bases. Germline loops: CDR1 DFQATT, CDR2 SNEGSKA (reference sequence). The CDR3 runs 13 residues. CDR3 residues: CSARRIPADTQYF. CDR3 DNA sequence: TGCAGTGCTAGAAGAATCCCCGCAGATACGCAGTATTTT.